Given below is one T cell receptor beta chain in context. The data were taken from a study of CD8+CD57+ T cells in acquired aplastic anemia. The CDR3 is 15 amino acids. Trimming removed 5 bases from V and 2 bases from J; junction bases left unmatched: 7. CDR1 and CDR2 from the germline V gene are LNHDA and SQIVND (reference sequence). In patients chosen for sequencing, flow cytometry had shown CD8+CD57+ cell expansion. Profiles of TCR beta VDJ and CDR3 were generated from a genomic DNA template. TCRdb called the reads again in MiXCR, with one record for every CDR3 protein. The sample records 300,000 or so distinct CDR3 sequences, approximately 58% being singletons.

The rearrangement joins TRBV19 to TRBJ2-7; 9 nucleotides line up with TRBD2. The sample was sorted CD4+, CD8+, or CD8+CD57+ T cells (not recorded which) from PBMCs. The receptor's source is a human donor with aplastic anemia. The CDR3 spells CASSHSGRRTYEQYF. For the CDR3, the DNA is TGTGCCAGTAGTCATAGCGGGAGACGTACCTACGAGCAGTACTTC.